This T cell receptor (beta chain) was sequenced in a study of blood T cell repertoires in COVID-19. Study background: The samples span acute and convalescent COVID-19 from the United States, Italy and Spain.

Grouping used clinical history reported by participants in a survey and questionnaire. V shed 0 bases, J shed 6 bases, and the junction held 6 bases outside the gene matches. This CDR3 has 16 residues. Germline CDR1 reads MNHEY; CDR2 reads SVGEGT. Per the study methods: Counts of nucleated cells, estimated from reference gene primer amplification, were obtained. Sequencing used immunoSEQ multiplex PCR; TCRdb keeps in-frame clones, though not all of them. That table furnishes V, J and clone size, whereas the DNA furnished D and trimming. Found here are 330,000 or so clones, 92% of them singletons; the top ten hold less than 20%.

This TCR was sampled from a woman aged 25 to 39 who had recovered from COVID-19. The J gene is TRBJ2-1, the V gene TRBV6-2 or TRBV6-3; 9 bases align to TRBD1. Sequenced input: PBMCs or T cells enriched from blood (not recorded which). CDR3 sequence reads: CASSYSWDRVPNEQFF. As DNA, the CDR3 is TGTGCCAGCAGTTACTCGTGGGACAGGGTCCCCAATGAGCAGTTCTTC.